Presented here are 32 T cell receptor beta chains from one specimen sequenced in a study of cytotoxic CD8 clonotypes in ibrutinib-treated CLL (dated by TCRdb to the early 2020s). Library construction relied on the immunoSEQ multiplex PCR assay. The clones in this table, taken by TCRdb from immuneACCESS, are in-frame only. Not every clone is retained; where verified, under half of the shortfall comes from an unresolved V gene, and the cause of the rest is unknown. For this sample the table gives about 200,000 clones, of which around 70% were detected only once. 5.5% to 7% of the sample lies in the top ten. In light of the paper, this sample's time point label describes: approximately eleven months on ibrutinib. Source: PBMCs, taken after 12 months of ibrutinib treatment. The receptor source for this set is a human donor with chronic lymphocytic leukemia.

The gene calls are TRBV18 and TRBJ1-2; 9 positions match TRBD1. Germline V CDR1 and CDR2: KGHSH, LQKENI. This CDR3 is 14 amino acids long. After removal of 4 bases from V and 5 bases from J, the junction contained 5 bases not matched to a gene. As DNA, the CDR3 is TGTGCCAGCTCACTGGACAGGGGAAAGTATGGCTACACCTTC. Translation: CASSLDRGKYGYTF.

V usage is TRBV30 and J usage is TRBJ2-7, with 7 bases lining up with TRBD1. Per germline, CDR1 GTSNPN and CDR2 SVGIG (reference sequence). The length of the CDR3 is 13 residues. The J segment lost 8 bases and the V segment lost 0 bases, leaving 7 bases of the junction unmatched. The DNA for the CDR3 is TGTGCCTGGAGTGTATGGACAGGTTCTCAGCAGTACTTC. Protein product: CAWSVWTGSQQYF.

This sequence joins TRBV2 and TRBJ1-5, with 10 positions matching TRBD1. This CDR3 contains 14 residues. The germline CDR1 and CDR2 sequences are SNHLY and FYNNEI. The V gene end was trimmed by 8 bases and the J gene end by 3 bases; junction bases not matched to a gene: 4. CDR3 in amino acids: CASGQGGVNQPQHF. The CDR3 DNA reads as TGTGCCAGCGGACAGGGGGGGGTCAATCAGCCCCAGCATTTT.

The chain combines TRBV7-8 with TRBJ2-2; no reliable D call. CDR1 and CDR2 (germline): SGHVS, FQNEAQ. This CDR3 is built from 13 residues. Trimming removed 5 bases at V and 2 bases at J, with 6 bases between. CDR3 coding DNA: TGTGCCAGCAGCCCATTTAACACCGGGGAGCTGTTTTTT. Translating it yields CASSPFNTGELFF.

V gene TRBV7-8 combines with J gene TRBJ2-5; 7 positions agree with TRBD1. CDR1 SGHVS and CDR2 FQNEAQ come from the germline V gene. J gave up 4 bases and V 2 bases, and 7 bases lay outside the gene matches. The CDR3 runs 15 residues. The CDR3 DNA is TGTGCCAGCAGCTTACTCCGGGCAGGGGGAGAGACCCAGTACTTC. Its protein product is CASSLLRAGGETQYF.

Points on this clone: One end of the junction fails to match germline, which may point to a read error. V and J are TRBV30 and TRBJ1-3; no firm D call. CDR3 size: 12 residues. Germline V lookup: CDR1 GTSNPN, CDR2 SVGIG (reference sequence). The CDR3 DNA reads as TGTGCCGGGAGTGCCTCTGGAAACACCATATATTTT. Translated: CAGSASGNTIYF.

The rearrangement uses TRBV27 and TRBJ2-7; D not resolved. Germline V gene sequence: CDR1 MNHEY, CDR2 SMNVEV (reference sequence). Between the trimmed V and J ends, which lost 8 bases and 3 bases, there was a span of 8 bases. This CDR3 has 11 residues. CDR3: CASGQLYEQYF. The DNA for the CDR3 is TGTGCCAGCGGGCAGCTCTACGAGCAGTACTTC.

This clone was recorded a few times. The chain carries TRBV2 and TRBJ1-1, with D perhaps matching TRBD1 (5 bases). CDR1 and CDR2 (germline): SNHLY, FYNNEI. The V gene lost 8 bases and the J gene lost 2 bases, with 18 bases spanning the gap. The length of the CDR3 is 15 residues. The CDR3 loop reads CASFARGLGNTEAFF. Here the CDR3 DNA reads TGTGCCAGCTTCGCGCGGGGCCTGGGTAACACTGAAGCTTTCTTT.

The chain has TRBV5-1 and TRBJ1-5; no clear D gene. CDR1 SGHRS and CDR2 YFSETQ come from the germline V gene. This CDR3 has 15 residues. Trimming stripped 4 bases from V and 3 bases from J, with 14 bases between. CDR3 protein: CASSPVAGVNQPQHF. The CDR3 DNA sequence: TGCGCCAGCAGCCCCGTGGCAGGAGTCAATCAGCCCCAGCATTTT. Combining the CDR3 with reference TRBV5-1 and TRBJ1-5 gives the whole variable domain KAGVTQTPRYLIKTRGQQVTLSCSPISGHRSVSWYQQTPGQGLQFLFEYFSETQRNKGNFPGRFSGRQFSNSRSEMNVSTLELGDSALYLCASSPVAGVNQPQHFGDGTRLSIL.

CDR3 bases: TGTGCCAGCAGTACTCCCGGGACAGGGGGCGTCGATGGCAATCAGCCCCAGCATTTT. It translates to CASSTPGTGGVDGNQPQHF. V and J are TRBV2 and TRBJ1-5, with 12 bases matching TRBD1. The V segment lost 5 bases and the J segment 2 bases; nucleotides outside the gene matches: 13. Germline CDR1 SNHLY, CDR2 FYNNEI. CDR3 length: 19 residues.

The chain couples TRBV10-3 to TRBJ2-5; tentatively, D is TRBD1 (5 bases). In germline, CDR1 is ENHRY, CDR2 SYGVKD. Trimming removed 2 bases at V and 7 bases at J, with 11 bases between. The CDR3 is 13 amino acids. CDR3: CAISEGQGGTQYF. The CDR3 bases are TGTGCCATCAGTGAGGGCCAGGGCGGGACCCAGTACTTC.

The chain is built from TRBV27 and TRBJ1-5; D gene unclear. Germline V gives CDR1 MNHEY, CDR2 SMNVEV (reference sequence). The CDR3 has 14 residues. V was clipped by 5 bases and J by 2 bases, with 10 bases between them. The CDR3 here is CASSTLGGNQPQHF. CDR3 nucleotides: TGTGCCAGCAGTACCCTTGGAGGCAATCAGCCCCAGCATTTT.

The chain combines TRBV18 with TRBJ2-1; D gene uncertain. This CDR3 is 12 amino acids long. Germline CDR1 reads KGHSH; CDR2 reads LQKENI. Deletions cut 0 bases from V and 8 bases from J, with 5 bases between. The CDR3, as DNA: TGTGCCAGCTCACCACCGAAGGATGAGCAGTTCTTC. Translation gives CASSPPKDEQFF. Full variable domain (outside the CDR3, taken from reference TRBV18 and TRBJ2-1): NAGVMQNPRHLVRRRGQEARLRCSPMKGHSHVYWYRQLPEEGLKFMVYLQKENIIDESGMPKERFSAEFPKEGPSILRIQQVVRGDSAAYFCASSPPKDEQFFGPGTRLTVL.

The V call is TRBV18, the J call TRBJ2-7; TRBD2 matches at 11 bases. Germline trimming cut 3 bases from V and 3 bases from J; bases unmatched to any gene: 1. The germline CDR1 and CDR2 sequences are KGHSH and LQKENI. The CDR3 covers 14 residues. The chain's CDR3 is CASSPGLADYEQYF. The CDR3 bases are TGTGCCAGCTCACCGGGACTAGCGGACTACGAGCAGTACTTC.

This clone came up a few times. The chain has TRBV18 and TRBJ1-1; D uncertain. This CDR3 is built from 15 residues. Trimming pared 2 bases from V and 0 bases from J, leaving 10 bases between. Germline CDR1 is KGHSH and CDR2 is LQKENI. The CDR3 DNA reads as TGTGCCAGCTCACCAAGGGAGACCATGAACACTGAAGCTTTCTTT. Translating gives CASSPRETMNTEAFF. Filled out from reference TRBV18 and TRBJ1-1, the complete variable domain reads NAGVMQNPRHLVRRRGQEARLRCSPMKGHSHVYWYRQLPEEGLKFMVYLQKENIIDESGMPKERFSAEFPKEGPSILRIQQVVRGDSAAYFCASSPRETMNTEAFFGQGTRLTVV.

The rearrangement joins TRBV7-2 to TRBJ1-1; maybe TRBD1 (6 bases). The V gene lost 4 bases and the J gene lost 9 bases, with 12 bases spanning the gap. The CDR3 extends over 12 amino acids. The germline CDR1 and CDR2 sequences are SGHTA and FQGNSA. CDR3 sequence: CASSSIGGKAFF. The CDR3 bases are TGTGCCAGCAGCTCTATAGGGGGGAAAGCTTTCTTT.

This clone was seen only a few times. The J gene is TRBJ1-4, the V gene TRBV28; D not resolved. CDR1 and CDR2 from the germline V gene are MDHEN and SYDVKM. The V end was cut by 2 bases, the J end by 2 bases, with 9 bases between. This CDR3 is 15 amino acids long. The CDR3 reads CASSLEARTNEKLFF. CDR3 coding DNA: TGTGCCAGCAGTTTAGAGGCCAGGACTAATGAAAAACTGTTTTTT.

Only a few counts were recorded for this clone. The CDR3 loop reads CASSGTNYYNEQFF. The CDR3 DNA is TGTGCCAGCAGCGGGACGAACTACTACAATGAGCAGTTCTTC. The rearrangement links TRBV5-4 to TRBJ2-1, with D perhaps being TRBD1 or TRBD2 (5 bases each). Germline V lookup: CDR1 SGHNT, CDR2 YYREEE (reference sequence). V lost 4 bases, J lost 3 bases, and 11 bases lay in between. The CDR3 extends over 14 amino acids.

V gene TRBV18 combines with J gene TRBJ2-7; TRBD1 might be the D (6 bases). Germline CDR1 KGHSH, CDR2 LQKENI. CDR3 length: 14 amino acids. The V gene lost 3 bases and the J gene lost 7 bases, with 16 bases spanning the gap. The CDR3 DNA sequence: TGTGCCAGCTCACCGAACAGGGCAAAAGGGGAGCAGTACTTC. It specifies CASSPNRAKGEQYF.

This chain joins TRBV19 and TRBJ2-3; 9 nucleotides match TRBD1. The CDR3 totals 16 residues. V shed 9 bases and J 13 bases; nucleotides not matched to a gene: 23. Germline V gene data show CDR1 as LNHDA and CDR2 as SQIVND (reference sequence). CDR3 loop: CARLGLDGTGLGPEYF. The CDR3 nucleotides are TGTGCCAGACTGGGCCTGGACGGGACAGGGTTAGGACCCGAGTATTTT.

This clone showed up just a few times. This sequence joins TRBV9 and TRBJ2-3; D uncertain. CDR1 is SGDLS, CDR2 YYNGEE, per germline. V was trimmed by 1 base and J by 4 bases, leaving 4 bases between them. The CDR3 has 12 amino acids. CDR3 in amino acids: CASSVIADTQYF. The CDR3 bases are TGTGCCAGCAGCGTAATAGCAGATACGCAGTATTTT.

The chain has TRBV6-6 and TRBJ2-7; 7 bases are a match to TRBD2. CDR1 is MNHNY, CDR2 SVGAGI, per germline (reference sequence). V shed 7 bases and J 6 bases; nucleotides not matched to a gene: 9. There are 13 residues in the CDR3. The DNA of the CDR3 is TGTGCCAGCATTAGCGGGTATTACGGCGAGCAGTACTTC. It yields the protein CASISGYYGEQYF.

The V and J genes are TRBV7-6 and TRBJ1-1; a possible D gene is TRBD1 (5 bases). The CDR3 has 13 residues. Germline V lookup: CDR1 SGHVS, CDR2 FNYEAQ. Trimming removed 5 bases at V and 4 bases at J, with 11 bases between. The CDR3 loop is CASSLEGTTEAFF. The CDR3 DNA follows: TGTGCCAGCAGCCTGGAAGGGACCACTGAAGCTTTCTTT.

The chain combines TRBV6-6 with TRBJ1-2, with TRBD1 as a possible D gene (6 bases). Looked up from germline, CDR1 is MNHNY and CDR2 is SVGAGI (reference sequence). V lost 7 bases to trimming and J lost 4 bases, with 19 bases between them. This CDR3 has 15 amino acids. The CDR3 reads CASNTFGGGGYGYTF. The CDR3 nucleotides are TGTGCCAGCAACACGTTCGGCGGGGGCGGCTATGGCTACACCTTC.

The table lists this clone with a few counts. This chain joins TRBV29-1 and TRBJ1-2; a weak D match, TRBD1 (6 bases). The CDR3 length is 12 residues. Trimming left V 0 bases short and J 8 bases short, with 10 bases between. Germline values: CDR1 SQVTM, CDR2 ANQGSEA. The DNA for the CDR3 is TGCAGCGTTGAAGATAGGGGGAACGGCTACACCTTC. As protein: CSVEDRGNGYTF. Variable domain in full (rest from reference TRBV29-1 and TRBJ1-2): SAVISQKPSRDICQRGTSLTIQCQVDSQVTMMFWYRQQPGQSLTLIATANQGSEATYESGFVIDKFPISRPNLTFSTLTVSNMSPEDSSIYLCSVEDRGNGYTFGSGTRLTVV.

The CDR3 here is CASNRGQGSYEQYF. CDR3 in DNA: TGTGCCAGCAACCGCGGACAGGGTTCCTACGAGCAGTACTTC. The rearrangement links TRBV6-1 to TRBJ2-7; 8 nucleotides align to TRBD1. Germline CDR1 reads MNHNS; CDR2 reads SASEGT. The CDR3 contains 14 residues. Trimming cost V 7 bases and J 1 base; bases outside gene matches: 6.

The V and J genes are TRBV20-1 and TRBJ1-2; no clear D gene. V gave up 6 bases and J gave up 5 bases, with 7 bases separating them. Germline assignment: CDR1 DFQATT and CDR2 SNEGSKA (reference sequence). This CDR3 is 10 amino acids long. The CDR3 protein is CSATQYGYTF. In DNA form, the CDR3 reads TGCAGTGCAACCCAATATGGCTACACCTTC.

The chain links TRBV28 to TRBJ1-5; no clear D. V lost 6 bases and J lost 0, with 18 bases in between. Looked up from germline, CDR1 is MDHEN and CDR2 is SYDVKM. The CDR3 runs 17 residues. CDR3 DNA: TGTGCCAGCAGCTCTCTCCGGTCCCCGTATAGCAATCAGCCCCAGCATTTT. This sequence encodes CASSSLRSPYSNQPQHF.

The table lists this clone with a few counts. The chain links TRBV29-1 to TRBJ2-7; TRBD2 agrees at 9 bases. Germline loops: CDR1 SQVTM, CDR2 ANQGSEA. V was pared by 0 bases and J by 3 bases, with 9 bases of the junction left unmatched. This CDR3 is 16 amino acids long. For the CDR3, the DNA is TGCAGCGTTGAAGATAAAACAGCGGGAGGTCGCTACGAGCAGTACTTC. As protein: CSVEDKTAGGRYEQYF.

V is TRBV6-1 and J is TRBJ2-7; TRBD1 or TRBD2 may be the D gene (5 bases each). V dropped 3 bases and J dropped 2 bases, with 14 bases sitting between them. The CDR3 contains 15 residues. CDR1 is MNHNS, CDR2 SASEGT, per germline. The CDR3 region is CASSDAVEGTYEQYF. CDR3 coding DNA: TGTGCCAGCAGTGACGCCGTTGAGGGGACCTACGAGCAGTACTTC.

The J gene is TRBJ2-7, the V gene TRBV6-6; TRBD1 matches 10 bases. The CDR3 runs to 14 residues. Germline loops: CDR1 MNHNY, CDR2 SVGAGI (reference sequence). Germline trimming cut 6 bases from V and 2 bases from J; bases unmatched to any gene: 4. The CDR3, as DNA: TGTGCCAGCAGAGGGACAGGGGTCGCCTACGAGCAGTACTTC. Encoded protein: CASRGTGVAYEQYF.

V is TRBV5-8 and J is TRBJ2-7, with D uncertain. This CDR3 has 11 residues. V was pared by 4 bases and J by 3 bases, with 5 bases between. Per the germline V gene, CDR1 is SGHTS and CDR2 is YDEGEE. The CDR3 DNA reads TGTGCCAGCAGCCGACGCTACGAGCAGTACTTC. Protein sequence: CASSRRYEQYF.